This TCR beta chain was found in a study of blood T cells in healthy people across ages. Study-wide points: Age advanced and TCR beta diversity per million T cells fell, roughly linearly.

With a J-beta primer mix and a sample-barcoded 5' primer, a second PCR ran about 6 to 11 cycles. A template-switch adaptor containing 12 random nucleotides labeled each cDNA molecule. TCRdb reprocessed the 5' RACE reads with MiXCR, giving one entry per CDR3 protein. Of roughly 680,000 distinct CDR3 sequences listed, approximately 52% are singletons. Ten or more counts support this clonotype. What it binds is unknown. Sequences were obtained from blood. The sequence came from a woman of 80 years or more in good health.

CDR3 nucleotide sequence: TGTGCCAGCAGCTCCCCCCTGACAAGGGTTCTCACAGATACGCAGTATTTT. It encodes CASSSPLTRVLTDTQYF. The chain uses TRBV7-2 and TRBJ2-3; D unclear. V shed 4 bases and J shed 2 bases, with 19 bases lying between them. This CDR3 has 17 amino acids. The germline CDR1 and CDR2 sequences are SGHTA and FQGNSA.